This TCR beta chain derives from a study of T cell responses to AZD1222 COVID-19 vaccine. Background on the study: Researchers grouped second doses given at about 4 or about 12 weeks into one pool.

Study-wide results and caveats: Seropositive status at baseline applied to only five or six AZD1222 recipients. Across spike, vaccine-associated CD4 TCRs were found, dominant at 160-218 and 743-854. Reportedly, close to half of spike-specific TCRs are directed against unmutated variant regions.

As regards this clone: Antigen: not known.

Here immunoSEQ multiplex PCR was the method, and the copy in TCRdb shows in-frame clones only, minus some. The repertoire holds about 110,000 clones, with around 86% as singletons. Unmatched junction bases numbered 3, after V lost 4 bases and J lost 4 bases. The CDR3 extends over 14 amino acids. The germline CDR1 and CDR2 sequences are LNHNV and YYDKDF (reference sequence). The material was peripheral blood, obtained on day 0 of AZD1222 vaccination. V and J are TRBV15 and TRBJ1-2, with 10 bases lining up with TRBD1. The receptor's source is an adult in good health. The CDR3 loop reads CATSIGQGVYGYTF. The CDR3 DNA is TGTGCCACCAGCATAGGACAGGGGGTCTATGGCTACACCTTC.